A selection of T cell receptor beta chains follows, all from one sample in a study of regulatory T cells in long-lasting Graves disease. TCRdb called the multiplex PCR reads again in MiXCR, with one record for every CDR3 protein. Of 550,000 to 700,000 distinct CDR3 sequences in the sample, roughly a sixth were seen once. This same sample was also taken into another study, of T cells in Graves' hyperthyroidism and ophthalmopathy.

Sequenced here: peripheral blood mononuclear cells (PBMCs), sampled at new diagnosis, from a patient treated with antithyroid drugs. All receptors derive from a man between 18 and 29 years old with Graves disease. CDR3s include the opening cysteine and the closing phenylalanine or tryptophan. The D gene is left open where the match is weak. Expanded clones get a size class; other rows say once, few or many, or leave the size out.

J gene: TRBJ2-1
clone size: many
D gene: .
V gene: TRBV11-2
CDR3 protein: CASGIAAYNEQFF
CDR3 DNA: TGTGCCAGCGGAATAGCGGCTTACAATGAGCAGTTCTTC

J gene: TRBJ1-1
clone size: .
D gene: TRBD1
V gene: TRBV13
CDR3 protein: CASRRTGPEAFF
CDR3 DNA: TGTGCCAGCAGGCGGACAGGGCCTGAAGCTTTCTTT

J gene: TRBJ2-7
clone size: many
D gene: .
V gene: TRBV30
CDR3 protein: CAWSADYRGEQYF
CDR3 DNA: TGTGCCTGGAGTGCCGACTATAGGGGCGAGCAGTACTTC

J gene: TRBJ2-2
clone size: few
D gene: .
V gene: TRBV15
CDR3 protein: CATSRVGAGSGELLF
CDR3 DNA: .

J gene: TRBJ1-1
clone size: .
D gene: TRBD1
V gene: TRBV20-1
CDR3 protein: CSGGGDRASTEAFF
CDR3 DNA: TGCAGTGGCGGGGGGGACAGGGCGAGCACTGAAGCTTTCTTT

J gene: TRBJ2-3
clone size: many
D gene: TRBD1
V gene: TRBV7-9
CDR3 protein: CASSLPGTAGDTQYF
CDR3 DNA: TGTGCCAGCAGCTTACCCGGGACAGCAGGGGATACGCAGTATTTT

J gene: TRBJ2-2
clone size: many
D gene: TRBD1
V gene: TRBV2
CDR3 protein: CASSRTGANTGELFF
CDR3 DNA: TGTGCCAGCAGTCGGACAGGAGCGAACACCGGGGAGCTGTTTTTT

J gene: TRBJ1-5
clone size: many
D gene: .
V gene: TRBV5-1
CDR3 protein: CASSGGEPNQPQHF
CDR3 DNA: TGCGCCAGCAGCGGGGGGGAACCCAATCAGCCCCAGCATTTT

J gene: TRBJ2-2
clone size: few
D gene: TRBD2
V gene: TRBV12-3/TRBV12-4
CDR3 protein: CASRAQAGGYTGELFF
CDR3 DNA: TGTGCCAGCAGGGCCCAAGCGGGAGGGTACACCGGGGAGCTGTTTTTT

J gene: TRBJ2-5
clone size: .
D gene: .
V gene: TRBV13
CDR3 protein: CASSQDPGMVETQYF
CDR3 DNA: TGCGCCAGCAGCCAAGATCCGGGGATGGTAGAGACCCAGTACTTC

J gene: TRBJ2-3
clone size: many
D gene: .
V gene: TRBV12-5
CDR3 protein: CASGLVLVGDTQYF
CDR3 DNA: TGTGCTAGTGGTTTGGTTCTAGTTGGGGATACGCAGTATTTT

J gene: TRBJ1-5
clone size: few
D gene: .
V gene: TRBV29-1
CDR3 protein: CSAIEYSNQPQHF
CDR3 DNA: TGCAGCGCAATAGAGTATAGCAATCAGCCCCAGCATTTT

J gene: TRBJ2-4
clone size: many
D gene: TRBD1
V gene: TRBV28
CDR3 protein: CASSPRTGLAKNIQYF
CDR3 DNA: TGTGCCAGCAGTCCCCGGACAGGGCTCGCCAAAAACATTCAGTACTTC

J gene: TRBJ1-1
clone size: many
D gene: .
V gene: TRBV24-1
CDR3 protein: CATSGHGGEAFF
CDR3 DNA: TGTGCCACCAGTGGTCACGGGGGTGAAGCTTTCTTT

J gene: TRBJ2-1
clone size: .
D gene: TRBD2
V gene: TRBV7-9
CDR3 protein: CASSHGLAGPNEQFF
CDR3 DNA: TGTGCCAGCAGCCATGGACTAGCGGGCCCCAATGAGCAGTTCTTC

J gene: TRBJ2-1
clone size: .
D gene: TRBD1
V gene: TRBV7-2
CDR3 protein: CASRGDRGAGVYNEQFF
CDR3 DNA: TGTGCCAGCAGGGGGGACAGGGGAGCGGGGGTTTACAATGAGCAGTTCTTC

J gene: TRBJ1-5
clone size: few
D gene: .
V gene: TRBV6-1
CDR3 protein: CASSERGNNQPQHF
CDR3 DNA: TGTGCCAGCAGTGAACGAGGAAACAATCAGCCCCAGCATTTT

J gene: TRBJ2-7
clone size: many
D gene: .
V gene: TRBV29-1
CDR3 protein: CSVVGTNSGTGSTYEQYF
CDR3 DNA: TGCAGCGTTGTGGGCACGAATAGCGGGACAGGGTCCACCTACGAGCAGTACTTC

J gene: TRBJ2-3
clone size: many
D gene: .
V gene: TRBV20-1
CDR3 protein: CSAREDWPGTQYF
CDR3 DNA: TGCAGTGCTAGAGAAGACTGGCCGGGTACGCAGTATTTT

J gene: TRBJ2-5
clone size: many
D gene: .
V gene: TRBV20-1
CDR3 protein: CSAREWGIEETQYF
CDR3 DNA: TGCAGTGCTCGGGAATGGGGAATTGAAGAGACCCAGTACTTC

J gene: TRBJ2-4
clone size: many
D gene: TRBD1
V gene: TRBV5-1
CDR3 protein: CASGTGEAIQYF
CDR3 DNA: TGCGCCAGTGGGACAGGGGAAGCCATTCAGTACTTC

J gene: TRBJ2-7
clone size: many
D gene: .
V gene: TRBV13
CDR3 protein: CASSLGLNYEQYF
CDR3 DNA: TGTGCCAGCAGCTTAGGGCTAAACTACGAGCAGTACTTC

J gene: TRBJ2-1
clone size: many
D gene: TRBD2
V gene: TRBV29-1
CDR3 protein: CSVEGVAGDLGEQFF
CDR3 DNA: TGCAGCGTTGAAGGGGTAGCGGGAGATCTTGGTGAGCAGTTCTTC